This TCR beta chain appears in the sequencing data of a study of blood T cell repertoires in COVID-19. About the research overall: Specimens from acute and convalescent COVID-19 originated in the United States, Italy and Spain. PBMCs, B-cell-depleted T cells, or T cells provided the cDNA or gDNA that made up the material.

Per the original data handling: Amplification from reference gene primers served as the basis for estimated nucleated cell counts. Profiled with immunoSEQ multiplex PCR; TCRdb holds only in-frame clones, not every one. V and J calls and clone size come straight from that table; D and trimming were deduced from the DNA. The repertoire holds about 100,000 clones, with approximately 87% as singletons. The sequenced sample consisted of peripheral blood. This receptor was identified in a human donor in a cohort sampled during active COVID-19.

The CDR3 sequence is CASSSSGTENTEAFF. As DNA, the CDR3 is TGCGCCAGCAGCTCGTCCGGGACTGAGAACACTGAAGCTTTCTTT. The V call is TRBV5-1, the J call TRBJ1-1, with D tentatively TRBD1 (5 bases). This CDR3 spans 15 amino acids. Trimming shortened V by 3 bases and J by 1 base, and 13 bases separated the two germline ends. Germline V gene lookup returns CDR1 SGHRS and CDR2 YFSETQ. The whole variable domain, remainder taken from reference TRBV5-1 and TRBJ1-1, is KAGVTQTPRYLIKTRGQQVTLSCSPISGHRSVSWYQQTPGQGLQFLFEYFSETQRNKGNFPGRFSGRQFSNSRSEMNVSTLELGDSALYLCASSSSGTENTEAFFGQGTRLTVV.